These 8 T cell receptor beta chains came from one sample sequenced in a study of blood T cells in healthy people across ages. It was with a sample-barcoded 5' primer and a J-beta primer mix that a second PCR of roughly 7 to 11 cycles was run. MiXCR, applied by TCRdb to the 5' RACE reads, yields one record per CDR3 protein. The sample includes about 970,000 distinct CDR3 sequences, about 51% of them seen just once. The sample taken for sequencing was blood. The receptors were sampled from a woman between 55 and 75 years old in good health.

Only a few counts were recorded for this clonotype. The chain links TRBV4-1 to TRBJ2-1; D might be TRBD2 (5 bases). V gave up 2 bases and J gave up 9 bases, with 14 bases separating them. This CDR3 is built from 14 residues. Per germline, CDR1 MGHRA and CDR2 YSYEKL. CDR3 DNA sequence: TGCGCCAGCAGCCAAAAGACGCCTCGGGGTGAGCAGTTCTTC. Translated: CASSQKTPRGEQFF.

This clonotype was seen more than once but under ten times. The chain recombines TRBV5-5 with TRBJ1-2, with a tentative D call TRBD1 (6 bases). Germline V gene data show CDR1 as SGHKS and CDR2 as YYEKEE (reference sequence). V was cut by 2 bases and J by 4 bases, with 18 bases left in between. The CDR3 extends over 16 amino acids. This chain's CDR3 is CASSFIGAGDPYGYTF. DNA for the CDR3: TGTGCCAGCAGCTTTATAGGGGCAGGGGATCCCTATGGCTACACCTTC.

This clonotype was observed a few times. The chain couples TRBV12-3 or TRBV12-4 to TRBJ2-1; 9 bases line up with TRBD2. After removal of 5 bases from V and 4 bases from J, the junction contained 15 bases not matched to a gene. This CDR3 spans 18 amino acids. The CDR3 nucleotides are TGTGCCAGCAGTCCCTTCGGGGCGGGAGGGCCCTCTTACAATGAGCAGTTCTTC. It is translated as CASSPFGAGGPSYNEQFF.

The DNA of the CDR3 is TGCGCCAGCAGCCTCTTCACCGGGACATACTCCTACAATGAGCAGTTCTTC. Its protein product is CASSLFTGTYSYNEQFF. The chain recombines TRBV5-1 with TRBJ2-1; TRBD1 might be the D (6 bases). Germline values: CDR1 SGHRS, CDR2 YFSETQ. The CDR3 length is 17 residues. The ends were cut back, 4 bases at V and 0 bases at J, with 17 bases in the middle. The full variable domain, in which reference TRBV5-1 and TRBJ2-1 provide the parts outside the CDR3, is KAGVTQTPRYLIKTRGQQVTLSCSPISGHRSVSWYQQTPGQGLQFLFEYFSETQRNKGNFPGRFSGRQFSNSRSEMNVSTLELGDSALYLCASSLFTGTYSYNEQFFGPGTRLTVL.

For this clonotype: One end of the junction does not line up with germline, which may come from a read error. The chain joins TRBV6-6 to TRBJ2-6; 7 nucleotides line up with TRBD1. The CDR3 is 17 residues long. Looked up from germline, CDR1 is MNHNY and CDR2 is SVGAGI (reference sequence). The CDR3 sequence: CASSPGQWSSGANVPTF. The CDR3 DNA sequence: TGTGCCAGCAGTCCGGGACAGTGGAGCTCTGGGGCCAACGTCCCGACTTTC.

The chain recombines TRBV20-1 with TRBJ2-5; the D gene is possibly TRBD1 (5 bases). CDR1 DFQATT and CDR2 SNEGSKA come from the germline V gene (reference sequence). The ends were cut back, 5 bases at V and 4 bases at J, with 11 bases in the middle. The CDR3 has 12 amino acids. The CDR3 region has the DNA TGCAGTGCTGTGGGGCCGGGAGAGACCCAGTACTTC. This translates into CSAVGPGETQYF.

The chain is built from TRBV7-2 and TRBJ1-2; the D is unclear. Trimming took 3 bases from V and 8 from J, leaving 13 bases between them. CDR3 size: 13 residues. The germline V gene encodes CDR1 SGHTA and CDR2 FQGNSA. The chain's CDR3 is CASSFRRLRGYTF. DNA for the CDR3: TGTGCCAGCAGCTTCCGGCGACTCCGGGGCTACACCTTC.

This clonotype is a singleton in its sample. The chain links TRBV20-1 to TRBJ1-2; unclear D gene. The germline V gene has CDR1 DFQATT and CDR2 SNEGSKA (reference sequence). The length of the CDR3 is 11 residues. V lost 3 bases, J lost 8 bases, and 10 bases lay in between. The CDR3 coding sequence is TGCAGTGCTAGTTCGGGTTTGGGCTACACCTTC. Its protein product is CSASSGLGYTF.